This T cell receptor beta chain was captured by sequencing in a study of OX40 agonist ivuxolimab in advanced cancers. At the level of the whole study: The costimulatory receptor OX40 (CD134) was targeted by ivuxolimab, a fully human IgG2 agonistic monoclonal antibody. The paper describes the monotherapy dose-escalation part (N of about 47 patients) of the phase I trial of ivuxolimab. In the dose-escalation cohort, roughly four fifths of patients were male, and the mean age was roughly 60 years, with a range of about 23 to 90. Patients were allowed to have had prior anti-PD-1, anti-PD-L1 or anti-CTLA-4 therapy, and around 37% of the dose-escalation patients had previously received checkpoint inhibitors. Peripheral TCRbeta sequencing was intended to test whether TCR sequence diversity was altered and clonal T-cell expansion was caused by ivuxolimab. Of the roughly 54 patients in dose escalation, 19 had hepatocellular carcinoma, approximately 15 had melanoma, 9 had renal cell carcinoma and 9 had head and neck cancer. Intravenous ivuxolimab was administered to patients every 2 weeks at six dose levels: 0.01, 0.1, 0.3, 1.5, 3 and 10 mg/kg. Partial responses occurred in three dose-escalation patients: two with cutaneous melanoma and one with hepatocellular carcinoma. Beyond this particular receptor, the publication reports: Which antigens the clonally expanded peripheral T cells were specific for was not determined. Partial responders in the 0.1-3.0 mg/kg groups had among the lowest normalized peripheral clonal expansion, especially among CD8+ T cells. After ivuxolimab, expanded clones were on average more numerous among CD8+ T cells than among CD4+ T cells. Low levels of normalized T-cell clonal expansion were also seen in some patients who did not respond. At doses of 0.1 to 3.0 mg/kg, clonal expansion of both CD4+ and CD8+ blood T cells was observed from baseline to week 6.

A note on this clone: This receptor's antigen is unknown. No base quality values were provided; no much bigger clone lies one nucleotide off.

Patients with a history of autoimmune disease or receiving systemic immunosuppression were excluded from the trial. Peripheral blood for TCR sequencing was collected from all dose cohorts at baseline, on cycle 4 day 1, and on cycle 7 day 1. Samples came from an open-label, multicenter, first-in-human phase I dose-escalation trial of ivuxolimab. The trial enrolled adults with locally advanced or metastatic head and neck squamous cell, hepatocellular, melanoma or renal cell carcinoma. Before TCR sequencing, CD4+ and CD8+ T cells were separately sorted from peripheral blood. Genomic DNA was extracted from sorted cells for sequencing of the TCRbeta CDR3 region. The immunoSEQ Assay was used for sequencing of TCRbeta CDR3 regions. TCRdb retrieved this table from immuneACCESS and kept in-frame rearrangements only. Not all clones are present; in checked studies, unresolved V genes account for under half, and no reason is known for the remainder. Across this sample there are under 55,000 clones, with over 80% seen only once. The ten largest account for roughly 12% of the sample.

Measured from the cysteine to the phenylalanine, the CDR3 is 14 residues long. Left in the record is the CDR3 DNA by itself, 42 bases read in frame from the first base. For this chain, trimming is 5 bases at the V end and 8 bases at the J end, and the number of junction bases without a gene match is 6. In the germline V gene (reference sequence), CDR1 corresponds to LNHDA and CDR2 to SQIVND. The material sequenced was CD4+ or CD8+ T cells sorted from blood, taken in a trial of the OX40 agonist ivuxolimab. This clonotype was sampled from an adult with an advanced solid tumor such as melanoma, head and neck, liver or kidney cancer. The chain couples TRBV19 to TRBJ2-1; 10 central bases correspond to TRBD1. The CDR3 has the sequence CASSGRDRGHEQFF. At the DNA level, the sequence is TGTGCCAGTAGTGGCCGGGACAGGGGCCATGAGCAGTTCTTC.